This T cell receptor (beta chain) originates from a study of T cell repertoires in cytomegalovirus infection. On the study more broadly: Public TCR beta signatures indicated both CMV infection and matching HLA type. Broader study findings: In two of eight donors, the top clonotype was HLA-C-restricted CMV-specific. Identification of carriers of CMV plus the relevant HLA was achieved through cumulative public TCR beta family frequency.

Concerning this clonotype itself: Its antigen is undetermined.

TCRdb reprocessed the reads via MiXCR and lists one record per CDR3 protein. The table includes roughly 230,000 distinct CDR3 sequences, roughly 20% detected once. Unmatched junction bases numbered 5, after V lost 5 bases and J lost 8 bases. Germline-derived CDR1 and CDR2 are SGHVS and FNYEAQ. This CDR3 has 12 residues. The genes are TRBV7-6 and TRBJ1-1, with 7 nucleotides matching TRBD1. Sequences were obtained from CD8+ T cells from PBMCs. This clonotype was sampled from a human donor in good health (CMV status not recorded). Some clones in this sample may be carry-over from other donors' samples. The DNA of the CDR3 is TGTGCCAGCAGCAGGACAGGCCACGAAGCTTTCTTT. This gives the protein CASSRTGHEAFF.